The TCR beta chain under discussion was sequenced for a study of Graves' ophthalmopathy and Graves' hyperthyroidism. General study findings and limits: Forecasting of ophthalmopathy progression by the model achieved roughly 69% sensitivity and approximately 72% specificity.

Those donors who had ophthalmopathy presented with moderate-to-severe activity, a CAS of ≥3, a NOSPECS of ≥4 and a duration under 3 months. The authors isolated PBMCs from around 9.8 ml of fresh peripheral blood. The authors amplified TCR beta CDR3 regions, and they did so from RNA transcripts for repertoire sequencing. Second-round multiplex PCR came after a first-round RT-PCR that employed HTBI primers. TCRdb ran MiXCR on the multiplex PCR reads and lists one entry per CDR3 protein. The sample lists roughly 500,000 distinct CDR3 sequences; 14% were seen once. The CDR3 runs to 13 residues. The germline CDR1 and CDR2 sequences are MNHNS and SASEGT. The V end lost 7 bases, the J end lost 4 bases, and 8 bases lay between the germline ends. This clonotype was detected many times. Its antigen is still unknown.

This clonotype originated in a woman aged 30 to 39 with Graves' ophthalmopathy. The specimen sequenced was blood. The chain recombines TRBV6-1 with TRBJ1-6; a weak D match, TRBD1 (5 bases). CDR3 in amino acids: CASNGQYNSPLHF. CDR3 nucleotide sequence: TGTGCCAGCAACGGACAATATAATTCACCCCTCCACTTT.